The 5 T cell receptor beta chains given below trace back to one sample, sequenced in a study of blood T cell repertoires in COVID-19. Libraries were prepared by immunoSEQ multiplex PCR; TCRdb keeps only in-frame clonotypes and omits some of them. The sample has about 300,000 clones, 85% to 90% seen once; the top ten hold roughly 5.9%. Sequencing was performed on peripheral blood. Receptors were obtained from a woman aged 45 to 65 with COVID-19, enrolled during active disease.

The chain employs TRBV7-2 and TRBJ2-2; D may be TRBD2 (6 bases). The germline gives CDR1 SGHTA, CDR2 FQGNSA. Trimming shortened V by 11 bases and J by 0 bases, and 10 bases separated the two germline ends. The CDR3 is 13 residues long. This CDR3 is CAGWGANTGELFF. In DNA form, the CDR3 reads TGTGCCGGCTGGGGGGCGAACACCGGGGAGCTGTTTTTT.

The V gene is TRBV5-1, the J gene TRBJ2-3; D possibly corresponds to TRBD1 (5 bases). The germline CDR1 and CDR2 sequences are SGHRS and YFSETQ. Trimming shortened V by 2 bases and J by 3 bases, and 10 bases separated the two germline ends. This CDR3 is built from 14 residues. CDR3 in DNA: TGCGCCAGCAGCTTAGGGGTAGCAACAGATACGCAGTATTTT. The encoded protein is CASSLGVATDTQYF.

The CDR3 sequence is CASSESGYEQYF. DNA of the CDR3: TGTGCCAGCAGTGAATCAGGATACGAGCAGTACTTC. The chain combines TRBV25-1 with TRBJ2-7; unclear D gene. V was trimmed by 1 base and J by 4 bases, leaving 5 bases between them. CDR3 length: 12 residues. CDR1 is MGHDK, CDR2 SYGVNS, per germline.

This chain connects TRBV6-4 to TRBJ1-2, with TRBD1 identical over 10 bases. V lost 9 bases to trimming and J lost 2 bases; unmatched junction nucleotides: 9. Germline values: CDR1 MRHNA, CDR2 SNTAGT. The CDR3 is 15 residues long. In DNA, the CDR3 is TGTGCCAGTCGACAGGGGGCGTTGGAAAACTATGGCTACACCTTC. It is translated as CASRQGALENYGYTF.

V gene TRBV5-8 combines with J gene TRBJ2-1; 7 nucleotides line up with TRBD1. V shed 0 bases, J shed 0 bases, and the junction held 0 bases outside the gene matches. CDR1 is SGHTS and CDR2 is YDEGEE in the germline V gene. The CDR3 loop spans 15 amino acids. The CDR3 coding sequence is TGTGCCAGCAGCTTGGACAGGGGCTCCTACAATGAGCAGTTCTTC. Amino acid sequence: CASSLDRGSYNEQFF.